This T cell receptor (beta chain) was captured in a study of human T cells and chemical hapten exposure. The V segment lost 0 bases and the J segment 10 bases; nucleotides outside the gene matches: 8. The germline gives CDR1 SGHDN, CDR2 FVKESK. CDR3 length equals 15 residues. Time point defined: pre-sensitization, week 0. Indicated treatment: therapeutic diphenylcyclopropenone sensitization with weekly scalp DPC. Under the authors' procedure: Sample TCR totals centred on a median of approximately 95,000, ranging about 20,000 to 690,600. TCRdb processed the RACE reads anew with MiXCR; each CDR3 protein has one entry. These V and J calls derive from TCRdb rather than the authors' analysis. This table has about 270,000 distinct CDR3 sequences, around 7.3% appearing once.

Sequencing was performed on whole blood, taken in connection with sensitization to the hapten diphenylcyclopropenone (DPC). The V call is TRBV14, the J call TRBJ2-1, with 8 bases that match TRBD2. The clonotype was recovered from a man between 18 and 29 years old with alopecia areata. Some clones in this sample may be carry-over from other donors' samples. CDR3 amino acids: CASSQDPGLVREQFF. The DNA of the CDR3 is TGTGCCAGCAGCCAAGATCCGGGACTAGTGCGGGAGCAGTTCTTC.